These 18 T cell receptor beta chains came from one sample sequenced in a study of blood T cell repertoires in COVID-19 (TCRdb year 2020). The library was generated by the immunoSEQ multiplex PCR assay. TCRdb provides this immuneACCESS table in a form limited to in-frame rearrangements. Some clones are lacking; in checked studies, under half of them reflect an unresolved V gene, and why the rest are absent is not known. This sample has over 300,000 clones in its table, and 70% to 90% of those were observed once. Of the sample, less than 11% falls within the top ten clones. The sample was PBMCs or T cells enriched from blood (not recorded which). The origin of the receptors is a woman younger than 30 who had recovered from COVID-19.

There are a few counts of this clone. The chain uses TRBV5-4 and TRBJ1-2, with a possible D match to TRBD1 (5 bases). Trimming removed 0 bases from V and 5 bases from J, with 14 bases in between. This CDR3 spans 15 amino acids. Germline CDR1 reads SGHNT; CDR2 reads YYREEE (reference sequence). In nucleotides, the CDR3 is TGTGCCAGCAGCTTGGCGACGGTGGGGCCTTATGGCTACACCTTC. Protein: CASSLATVGPYGYTF.

This chain uses TRBV5-4 with TRBJ2-5; 8 bases are a match to TRBD2. The CDR3 runs to 16 residues. Germline V gene sequence: CDR1 SGHNT, CDR2 YYREEE (reference sequence). J lost 3 bases, V lost 2 bases, and 9 bases had no gene match. The CDR3 loop is CASSFGTILAEETQYF. The CDR3 DNA follows: TGTGCCAGCAGCTTCGGGACCATACTAGCGGAAGAGACCCAGTACTTC.

This clone appeared a single time. This chain links TRBV5-1 with TRBJ2-7; 9 bases align to TRBD1. Germline CDR1 is SGHRS and CDR2 is YFSETQ. The CDR3 loop spans 14 amino acids. V was clipped by 4 bases and J by 2 bases; unmatched bases: 4. This chain's CDR3 is CASSQTGGTYEQYF. In DNA form, the CDR3 reads TGCGCCAGCAGCCAGACAGGGGGAACCTACGAGCAGTACTTC.

J is TRBJ2-3 and V is TRBV21-1; no DNA check was done on the table's D call, TRBD1. TRBV21-1 is a pseudogene. CDR3 length equals 19 residues. The CDR3 bases are TGTGCCAGCAGCAAAGCCGGACCGGGACAGAACCCAACCCCAGATACGCAGTATTTT. Residues: CASSKAGPGQNPTPDTQYF.

This clone was picked up a small number of times. V gene TRBV19 combines with J gene TRBJ1-6, with D unclear. With 3 bases removed from V and 9 bases from J, the gap between germline ends came to 15 bases. The CDR3 totals 15 residues. Germline CDR1 LNHDA, CDR2 SQIVND (reference sequence). CDR3 protein: CASSILGGGGSPLHF. The DNA for the CDR3 is TGTGCCAGTAGTATCCTTGGTGGAGGTGGTTCACCCCTCCACTTT.

This chain joins TRBV3-1 (or the pseudogene TRBV3-2) and TRBJ2-7, with D perhaps TRBD2 (6 bases). Germline V CDR1 and CDR2: LGHDT, YNNKEL (reference sequence). This CDR3 contains 13 residues. Trimming took off 4 bases at V and 2 bases at J, with 9 bases between the two ends. The CDR3 region has the DNA TGTGCCAGCAGCCGCCGGGGGACCTACGAGCAGTACTTC. This codes for CASSRRGTYEQYF.

The V and J genes are TRBV27 and TRBJ1-4, with D perhaps matching TRBD1 (6 bases). Per germline, CDR1 MNHEY and CDR2 SMNVEV (reference sequence). This CDR3 is 17 amino acids long. V was shortened by 7 bases and J by 0 bases, with 18 bases between the two germline ends. For the CDR3, the DNA is TGTGCCAGCATGAGGGGGGGGGCGATTGCAACTAATGAAAAACTGTTTTTT. Its translation: CASMRGGAIATNEKLFF.

The chain joins TRBV19 to TRBJ1-1; D unresolved. The germline V gene has CDR1 LNHDA and CDR2 SQIVND (reference sequence). Trimming took 4 bases from V and 5 from J, leaving 5 bases between them. This CDR3 is built from 11 residues. In nucleotides, the CDR3 is TGTGCCAGTAGTACAGTGACTGAAGCTTTCTTT. Protein product: CASSTVTEAFF.

The chain employs TRBV7-9 and TRBJ1-5; 9 nucleotides line up with TRBD1. The CDR3 covers 17 residues. Germline trimming cut 4 bases from V and 0 bases from J; bases unmatched to any gene: 7. The germline V gene has CDR1 SEHNR and CDR2 FQNEAQ (reference sequence). The CDR3 loop is CASSSETGGYSNQPQHF. The CDR3 region has the DNA TGTGCCAGCAGCTCCGAGACAGGGGGTTATAGCAATCAGCCCCAGCATTTT.

The J gene is TRBJ1-2, the V gene TRBV30, with 7 nucleotides matching TRBD1. The CDR3 is 14 residues long. The J segment lost 2 bases and the V segment lost 1 base, leaving 4 bases of the junction unmatched. Germline V gene lookup returns CDR1 GTSNPN and CDR2 SVGIG (reference sequence). The CDR3 DNA sequence: TGTGCCTGGAGTGCCGGGACAGCGAACTATGGCTACACCTTC. Translating it yields CAWSAGTANYGYTF.

The V call is TRBV7-6, the J call TRBJ1-6, with 7 bases matching TRBD1. Losses at the gene ends were 5 bases for V and 4 bases for J; bases not matched to a gene: 11. Germline CDR1 SGHVS, CDR2 FNYEAQ. CDR3 length: 17 amino acids. The CDR3 region is CASSPHQTGDYNSPLHF. The CDR3, as DNA: TGTGCCAGCAGCCCTCATCAAACAGGGGATTATAATTCACCCCTCCACTTT.

The V call is TRBV18, the J call TRBJ1-5; no reliable D call. The CDR3 extends over 13 amino acids. Trimming removed 0 bases at V and 6 bases at J, with 6 bases between. CDR1 and CDR2 from the germline V gene are KGHSH and LQKENI. The CDR3 protein is CASSPPTGQPQHF. In nucleotides, the CDR3 is TGTGCCAGCTCACCACCGACGGGTCAGCCCCAGCATTTT. Filled out from reference TRBV18 and TRBJ1-5, the complete variable domain reads NAGVMQNPRHLVRRRGQEARLRCSPMKGHSHVYWYRQLPEEGLKFMVYLQKENIIDESGMPKERFSAEFPKEGPSILRIQQVVRGDSAAYFCASSPPTGQPQHFGDGTRLSIL.

The chain employs TRBV29-1 and TRBJ2-7, with 7 bases matching TRBD2. This CDR3 comprises 12 residues. V lost 5 bases, J lost 4 bases, and 5 bases stayed unmatched. The germline V gene encodes CDR1 SQVTM and CDR2 ANQGSEA. CDR3 bases: TGCAGCGTTATCGTGGGGGGGTACGAGCAGTACTTC. Residues: CSVIVGGYEQYF.

V usage is TRBV5-1 and J usage is TRBJ1-1; TRBD1 matches 7 bases. Germline values: CDR1 SGHRS, CDR2 YFSETQ. The CDR3 runs to 16 residues. J lost 4 bases, V lost 0 bases, and 9 bases had no gene match. The CDR3 here is CASSLVSLRQGTEAFF. The CDR3 DNA is TGCGCCAGCAGCTTGGTATCTTTACGACAGGGCACTGAAGCTTTCTTT. Supplemented by reference TRBV5-1 and TRBJ1-1, the full variable domain reads KAGVTQTPRYLIKTRGQQVTLSCSPISGHRSVSWYQQTPGQGLQFLFEYFSETQRNKGNFPGRFSGRQFSNSRSEMNVSTLELGDSALYLCASSLVSLRQGTEAFFGQGTRLTVV.

The chain links TRBV2 to TRBJ2-7; TRBD2 matches at 9 bases. There are 14 residues in the CDR3. Trimming cost V 1 base and J 3 bases; bases outside gene matches: 1. From germline, CDR1 is SNHLY and CDR2 FYNNEI. This CDR3 is CASSEGSGSYEQYF. CDR3 DNA sequence: TGTGCCAGCAGTGAAGGTAGCGGGAGCTACGAGCAGTACTTC.

The V call is TRBV5-4, the J call TRBJ2-3; a possible D gene is TRBD2 (5 bases). V lost 2 bases and J lost 5, with 9 bases in between. The germline CDR1 and CDR2 sequences are SGHNT and YYREEE (reference sequence). The CDR3 length is 13 residues. The CDR3: CASSLRGLDTQYF. The CDR3 region has the DNA TGTGCCAGCAGCTTACGGGGATTAGATACGCAGTATTTT. Drawing the rest from reference TRBV5-4 and TRBJ2-3, the complete variable domain is ETGVTQSPTHLIKTRGQQVTLRCSSQSGHNTVSWYQQALGQGPQFIFQYYREEENGRGNFPPRFSGLQFPNYSSELNVNALELDDSALYLCASSLRGLDTQYFGPGTRLTVL.

This rearrangement joins TRBV7-8 to TRBJ1-1, with TRBD1 matching over 7 bases. This CDR3 has 16 amino acids. V lost 5 bases, J lost 4 bases, and 13 bases stayed unmatched. Germline V lookup: CDR1 SGHVS, CDR2 FQNEAQ. The CDR3 sequence is CASSPKEGARGTEAFF. CDR3 nucleotides: TGTGCCAGCAGCCCGAAGGAGGGGGCGCGGGGCACTGAAGCTTTCTTT.

This sequence joins TRBV5-8 and TRBJ2-3, with D possibly being TRBD1 (6 bases). CDR3 length equals 17 residues. Germline V gene sequence: CDR1 SGHTS, CDR2 YDEGEE. V dropped 0 bases and J dropped 0 bases, with 14 bases sitting between them. The DNA for the CDR3 is TGTGCCAGCAGCTTGGCCGGGACATCTATTAGCACAGATACGCAGTATTTT. This encodes CASSLAGTSISTDTQYF. Full variable domain (outside the CDR3, taken from reference TRBV5-8 and TRBJ2-3): EAGVTQSPTHLIKTRGQQATLRCSPISGHTSVYWYQQALGLGLQFLLWYDEGEERNRGNFPPRFSGRQFPNYSSELNVNALELEDSALYLCASSLAGTSISTDTQYFGPGTRLTVL.